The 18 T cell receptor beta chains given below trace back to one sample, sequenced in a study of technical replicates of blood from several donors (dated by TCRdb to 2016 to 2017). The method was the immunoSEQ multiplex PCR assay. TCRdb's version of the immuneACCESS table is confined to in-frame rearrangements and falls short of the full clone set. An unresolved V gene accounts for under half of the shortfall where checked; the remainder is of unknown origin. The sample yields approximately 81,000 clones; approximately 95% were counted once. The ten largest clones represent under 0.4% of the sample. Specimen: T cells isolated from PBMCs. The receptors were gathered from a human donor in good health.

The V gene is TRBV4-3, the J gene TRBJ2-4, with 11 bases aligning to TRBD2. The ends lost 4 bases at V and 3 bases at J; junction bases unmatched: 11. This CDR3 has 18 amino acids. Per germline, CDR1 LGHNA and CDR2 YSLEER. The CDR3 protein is CASSPQGTSGRDKNIQYF. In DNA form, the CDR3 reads TGCGCCAGCAGCCCACAGGGCACTAGCGGGAGAGACAAAAACATTCAGTACTTC.

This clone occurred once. Here the CDR3 DNA reads TGTGCCAGCAGCTGGGGGGGACAGGGGGCCGGAAACACCATATATTTT. The encoded protein is CASSWGGQGAGNTIYF. This chain links TRBV5-4 with TRBJ1-3, with 12 bases aligning to TRBD1. Unmatched junction bases numbered 5, after V lost 3 bases and J lost 4 bases. CDR1 and CDR2 (germline): SGHNT, YYREEE (reference sequence). The CDR3 is 16 residues long.

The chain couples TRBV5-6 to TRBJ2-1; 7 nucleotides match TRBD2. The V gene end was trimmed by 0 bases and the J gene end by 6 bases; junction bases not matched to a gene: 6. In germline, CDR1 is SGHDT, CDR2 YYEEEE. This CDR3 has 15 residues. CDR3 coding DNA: TGTGCCAGCAGCTTGGTGACGCGGGAGCTCAATGAGCAGTTCTTC. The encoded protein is CASSLVTRELNEQFF.

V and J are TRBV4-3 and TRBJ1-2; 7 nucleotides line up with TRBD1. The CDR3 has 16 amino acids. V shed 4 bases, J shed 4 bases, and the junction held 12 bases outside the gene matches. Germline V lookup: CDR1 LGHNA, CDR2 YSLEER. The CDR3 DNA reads TGCGCCAGCAGCCCAGAAGCGTACAGGGGTATCTATGGCTACACCTTC. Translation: CASSPEAYRGIYGYTF.

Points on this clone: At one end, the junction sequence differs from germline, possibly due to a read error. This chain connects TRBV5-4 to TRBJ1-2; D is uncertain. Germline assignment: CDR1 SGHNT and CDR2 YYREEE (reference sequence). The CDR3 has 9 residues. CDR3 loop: CASSFALGF. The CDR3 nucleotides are TGTGCCAGCAGCTTTGCCCTAGGCTTC.

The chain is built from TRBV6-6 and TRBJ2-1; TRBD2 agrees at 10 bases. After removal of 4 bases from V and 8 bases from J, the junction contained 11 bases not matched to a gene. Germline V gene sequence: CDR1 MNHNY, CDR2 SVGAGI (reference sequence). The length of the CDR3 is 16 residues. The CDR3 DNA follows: TGTGCCAGCAGTTCCTCGCGGCTAGCGGGAGTCTATGAGCAGTTCTTC. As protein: CASSSSRLAGVYEQFF.

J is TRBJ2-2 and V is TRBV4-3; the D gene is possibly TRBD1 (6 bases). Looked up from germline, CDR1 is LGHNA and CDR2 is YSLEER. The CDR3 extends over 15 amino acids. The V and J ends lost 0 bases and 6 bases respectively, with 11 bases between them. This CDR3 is CASSQDEQGPGELFF. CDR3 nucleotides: TGCGCCAGCAGCCAAGATGAACAGGGACCCGGGGAGCTGTTTTTT.

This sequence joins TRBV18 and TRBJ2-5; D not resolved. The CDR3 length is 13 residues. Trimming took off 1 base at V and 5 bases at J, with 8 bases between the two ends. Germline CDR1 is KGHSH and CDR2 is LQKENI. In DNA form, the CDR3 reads TGTGCCAGCTCACCACAGCCTGTCGAGACCCAGTACTTC. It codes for CASSPQPVETQYF. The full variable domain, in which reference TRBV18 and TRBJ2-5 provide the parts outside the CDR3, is NAGVMQNPRHLVRRRGQEARLRCSPMKGHSHVYWYRQLPEEGLKFMVYLQKENIIDESGMPKERFSAEFPKEGPSILRIQQVVRGDSAAYFCASSPQPVETQYFGPGTRLLVL.

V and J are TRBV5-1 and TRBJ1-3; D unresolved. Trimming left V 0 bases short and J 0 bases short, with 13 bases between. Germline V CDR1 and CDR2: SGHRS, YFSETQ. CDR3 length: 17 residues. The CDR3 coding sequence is TGCGCCAGCAGCTTGGTAGCGCACGAGAGCTCTGGAAACACCATATATTTT. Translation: CASSLVAHESSGNTIYF.

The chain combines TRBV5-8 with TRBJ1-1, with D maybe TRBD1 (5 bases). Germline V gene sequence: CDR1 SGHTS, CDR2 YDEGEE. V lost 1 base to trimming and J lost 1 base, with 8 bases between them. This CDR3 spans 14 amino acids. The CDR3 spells CASSLWGRNTEAFF. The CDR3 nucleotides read TGTGCCAGCAGCTTGTGGGGCCGGAACACTGAAGCTTTCTTT.

The CDR3 spells CASSLGRGFQETQYF. DNA of the CDR3: TGTGCCAGCAGCTTAGGCAGGGGTTTCCAAGAGACCCAGTACTTC. The chain employs TRBV7-7 and TRBJ2-5; possible D gene TRBD1, 6 bases. Germline-derived CDR1 and CDR2 are SSHAT and FNYEAQ (reference sequence). This CDR3 region has 15 residues. The V end lost 1 base, the J end lost 1 base, and 10 bases lay between the germline ends.

DNA of the CDR3: TGTGCCAGCAGAGAGACTAGTAGGGAGACCCAGTACTTC. Translating it yields CASRETSRETQYF. This rearrangement joins TRBV28 to TRBJ2-5; perhaps TRBD2 as D (6 bases). CDR1 is MDHEN and CDR2 is SYDVKM in the germline V gene. V lost 6 bases and J 5 bases, leaving 13 bases between the germline ends. The CDR3 extends over 13 amino acids.

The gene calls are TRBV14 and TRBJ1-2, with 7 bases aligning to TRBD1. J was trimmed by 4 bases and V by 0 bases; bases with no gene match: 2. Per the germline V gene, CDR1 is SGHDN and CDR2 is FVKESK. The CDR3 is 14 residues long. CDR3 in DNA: TGTGCCAGCAGCCAAGACAGGGGGTTCTATGGCTACACCTTC. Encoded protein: CASSQDRGFYGYTF.

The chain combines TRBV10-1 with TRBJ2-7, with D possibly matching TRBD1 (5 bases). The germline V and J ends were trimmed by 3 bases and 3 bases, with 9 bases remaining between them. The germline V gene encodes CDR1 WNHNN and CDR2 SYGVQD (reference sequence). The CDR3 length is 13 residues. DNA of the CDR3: TGCGCCAGCAGTGATTCGACAGACTACGAGCAGTACTTC. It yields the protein CASSDSTDYEQYF.

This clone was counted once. In DNA, the CDR3 is TGTGCCGTGGAGGGGCCAAGGGGAGGCTACGAGCAGTACTTC. Translation gives CAVEGPRGGYEQYF. This chain joins TRBV2 and TRBJ2-7; maybe TRBD2 (6 bases). This CDR3 comprises 14 residues. CDR1 and CDR2 from the germline V gene are SNHLY and FYNNEI. V was cut by 11 bases and J by 3 bases, with 20 bases left in between.

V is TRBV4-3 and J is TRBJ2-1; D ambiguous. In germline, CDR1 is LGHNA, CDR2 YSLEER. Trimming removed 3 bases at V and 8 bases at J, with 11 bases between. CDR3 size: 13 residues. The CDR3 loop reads CASSQASRYEQFF. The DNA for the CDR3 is TGCGCCAGCAGCCAGGCCAGTCGTTATGAGCAGTTCTTC.

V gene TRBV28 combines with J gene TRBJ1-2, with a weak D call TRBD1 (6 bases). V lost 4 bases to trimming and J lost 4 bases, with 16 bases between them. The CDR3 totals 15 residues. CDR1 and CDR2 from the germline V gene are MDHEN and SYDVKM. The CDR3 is CASSSPSTGPYGYTF. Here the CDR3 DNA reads TGTGCCAGCAGTTCCCCATCGACAGGACCCTATGGCTACACCTTC.

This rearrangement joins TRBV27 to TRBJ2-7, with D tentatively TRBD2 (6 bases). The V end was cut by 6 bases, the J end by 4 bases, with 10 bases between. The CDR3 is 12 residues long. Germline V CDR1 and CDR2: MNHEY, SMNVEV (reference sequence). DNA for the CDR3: TGTGCCAGCAGGCGGGGAGTTTACGAGCAGTACTTC. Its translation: CASRRGVYEQYF.